One and the same sample provided the 10 T cell receptor beta chains below, sequenced in a study of Ad26.COV2.S vaccination and SARS-CoV-2 variants. As for treatment: roughly 20 received Ad26.COV2.S at low or high dose, single or two shots; roughly five received placebo; per-sample allocation not given. The study sampled participants on day 63 after the first vaccine or placebo injection. Data came from immunoSEQ multiplex PCR; TCRdb stores just in-frame clones and leaves some out. The sample holds some 390,000 clones, approximately 90% seen once. Sample: peripheral blood, taken in a trial of Ad26.COV2.S vaccine versus placebo. Receptors originate from a person aged 18-65 years who received the Ad26.COV2.S COVID-19 vaccine or a placebo.

For the CDR3, the DNA is TGTGCCAGCAGGTACAGGGGGGCCGGATACGAGCAGTACTTC. Translating it yields CASRYRGAGYEQYF. The J gene is TRBJ2-7, the V gene TRBV6-5, with 8 bases identical to TRBD1. The V gene's germline CDR1 is MNHEY and CDR2 SVGAGI. The CDR3 extends over 14 amino acids. V trimming: 6 bases; J trimming: 4 bases; junction bases outside the gene matches: 8.

The CDR3 sequence: CAWSVSGSSYNEQFF. Here the CDR3 DNA reads TGTGCCTGGAGTGTAAGCGGTTCGTCCTACAATGAGCAGTTCTTC. The chain carries TRBV30 and TRBJ2-1, with D possibly TRBD2 on 5 matching bases. The V end was cut by 0 bases, the J end by 1 base, with 10 bases between. From germline, CDR1 is GTSNPN and CDR2 SVGIG (reference sequence). There are 15 residues in the CDR3.

The chain joins TRBV7-8 to TRBJ2-7; D gene ambiguous. In germline, CDR1 is SGHVS, CDR2 FQNEAQ. The CDR3 totals 13 residues. Trimming cost V 5 bases and J 2 bases, with 10 bases left between them. CDR3 nucleotides: TGTGCCAGCAGCCCCGTCCCAGCCTACGAGCAGTACTTC. Translating gives CASSPVPAYEQYF.

The chain has TRBV19 and TRBJ1-1; the D gene is possibly TRBD1 (5 bases). Germline V lookup: CDR1 LNHDA, CDR2 SQIVND (reference sequence). V lost 8 bases to trimming and J lost 4 bases, with 14 bases between them. The CDR3 runs 13 residues. DNA of the CDR3: TGTGCCAGTTCTACAGGTTGGCTCACTGAAGCTTTCTTT. This codes for CASSTGWLTEAFF.

The genes are TRBV4-2 and TRBJ2-1, with D possibly being TRBD2 (6 bases). This CDR3 region has 16 residues. The germline V gene has CDR1 LGHNA and CDR2 YNFKEQ. V was cut by 0 bases and J by 3 bases, with 12 bases left in between. The CDR3 spells CASSQDPGVNYNEQFF. The CDR3 DNA reads as TGTGCCAGCAGCCAAGACCCGGGAGTCAACTACAATGAGCAGTTCTTC.

This rearrangement joins TRBV4-3 to TRBJ2-3, with no clear D. Germline CDR1 is LGHNA and CDR2 is YSLEER. Trimming left V 0 bases short and J 6 bases short, with 7 bases between. The CDR3 has 13 amino acids. The DNA for the CDR3 is TGCGCCAGCAGCCAAGATTTGGGGGATACGCAGTATTTT. Translated: CASSQDLGDTQYF.

This chain joins TRBV10-2 and TRBJ2-5; the match to TRBD2 covers 11 bases. J was trimmed by 1 base and V by 6 bases; bases with no gene match: 1. The CDR3 runs 14 residues. Germline CDR1 and CDR2: WSHSY and SAAADI. CDR3 bases: TGCGCCAGCAGCGGGACTAGCGGCCAAGAGACCCAGTACTTC. Amino acids: CASSGTSGQETQYF.

The chain is built from TRBV19 and TRBJ1-5; the match to TRBD1 covers 8 bases. Germline CDR1 reads LNHDA; CDR2 reads SQIVND (reference sequence). V lost 1 base, J lost 7 bases, and 6 bases stayed unmatched. The CDR3 is 15 amino acids. The DNA for the CDR3 is TGTGCCAGTAGTATAGCACAGGGGGGGTGGCAGCCCCAGCATTTT. Its translation is CASSIAQGGWQPQHF.

This rearrangement joins TRBV18 to TRBJ2-3; D gene unclear. Germline-derived CDR1 and CDR2 are KGHSH and LQKENI. This CDR3 has 15 residues. Between the trimmed V and J ends, which lost 6 bases and 3 bases, there was a span of 16 bases. The CDR3 here is CASSLRTVWTDTQYF. The CDR3 DNA follows: TGTGCCAGCTCTCTCCGGACGGTCTGGACAGATACGCAGTATTTT.

The chain links TRBV5-4 to TRBJ2-7, with D tentatively TRBD2 (5 bases). The ends were cut back, 4 bases at V and 3 bases at J, with 14 bases in the middle. The CDR3 runs to 14 residues. The germline gives CDR1 SGHNT, CDR2 YYREEE (reference sequence). The DNA for the CDR3 is TGTGCCAGCAGCCTGGACTCCTCAATCTACGAGCAGTACTTC. This encodes CASSLDSSIYEQYF.